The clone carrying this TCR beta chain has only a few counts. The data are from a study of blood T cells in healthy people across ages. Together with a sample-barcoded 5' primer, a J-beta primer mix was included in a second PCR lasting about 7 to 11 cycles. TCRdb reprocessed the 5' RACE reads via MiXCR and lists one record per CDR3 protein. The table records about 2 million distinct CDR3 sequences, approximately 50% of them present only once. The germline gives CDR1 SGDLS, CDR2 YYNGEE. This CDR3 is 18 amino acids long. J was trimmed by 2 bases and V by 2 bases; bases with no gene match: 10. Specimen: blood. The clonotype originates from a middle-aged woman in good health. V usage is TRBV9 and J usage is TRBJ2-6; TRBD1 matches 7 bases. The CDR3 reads CASSVFGQVQAGANVLTF. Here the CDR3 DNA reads TGTGCCAGCAGCGTTTTCGGACAGGTTCAAGCTGGGGCCAACGTCCTGACTTTC.